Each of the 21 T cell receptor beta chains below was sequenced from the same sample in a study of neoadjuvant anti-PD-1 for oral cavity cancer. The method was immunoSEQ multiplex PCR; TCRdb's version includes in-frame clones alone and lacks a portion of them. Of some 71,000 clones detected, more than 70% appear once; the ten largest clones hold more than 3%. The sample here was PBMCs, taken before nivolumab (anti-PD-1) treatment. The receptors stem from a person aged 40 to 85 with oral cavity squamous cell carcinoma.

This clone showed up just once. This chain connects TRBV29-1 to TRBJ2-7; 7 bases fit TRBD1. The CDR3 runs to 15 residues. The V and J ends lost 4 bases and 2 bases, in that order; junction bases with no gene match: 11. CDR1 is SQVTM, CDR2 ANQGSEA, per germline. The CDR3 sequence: CSVVQTGAPPYEQYF. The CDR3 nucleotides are TGCAGCGTTGTCCAAACAGGGGCACCCCCCTACGAGCAGTACTTC.

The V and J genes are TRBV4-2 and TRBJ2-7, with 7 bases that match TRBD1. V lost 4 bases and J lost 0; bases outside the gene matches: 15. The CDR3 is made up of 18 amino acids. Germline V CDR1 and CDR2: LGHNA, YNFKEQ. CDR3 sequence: CASSPELVTGQSSYEQYF. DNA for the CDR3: TGTGCCAGCAGCCCGGAACTAGTGACAGGGCAAAGCTCCTACGAGCAGTACTTC.

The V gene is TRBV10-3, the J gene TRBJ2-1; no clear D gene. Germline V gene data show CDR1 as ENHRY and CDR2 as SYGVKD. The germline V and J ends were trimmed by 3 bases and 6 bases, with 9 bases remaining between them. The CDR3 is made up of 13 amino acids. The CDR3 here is CAISDGVGNEQFF. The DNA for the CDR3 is TGTGCCATCAGTGATGGCGTGGGCAATGAGCAGTTCTTC.

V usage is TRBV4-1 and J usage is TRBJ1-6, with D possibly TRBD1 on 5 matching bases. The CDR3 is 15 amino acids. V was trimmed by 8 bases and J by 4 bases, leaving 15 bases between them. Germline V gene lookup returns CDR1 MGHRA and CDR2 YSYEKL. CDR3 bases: TGCGCCAGCCGACAGAAAACAAATTATAATTCACCCCTCCACTTT. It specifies CASRQKTNYNSPLHF.

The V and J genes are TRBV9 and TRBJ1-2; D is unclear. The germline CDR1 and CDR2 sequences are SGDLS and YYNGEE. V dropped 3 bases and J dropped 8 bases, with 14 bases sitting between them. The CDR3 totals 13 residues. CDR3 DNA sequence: TGTGCCAGCAGCGGGCTTGACGGAGGCGGCTACACCTTC. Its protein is CASSGLDGGGYTF.

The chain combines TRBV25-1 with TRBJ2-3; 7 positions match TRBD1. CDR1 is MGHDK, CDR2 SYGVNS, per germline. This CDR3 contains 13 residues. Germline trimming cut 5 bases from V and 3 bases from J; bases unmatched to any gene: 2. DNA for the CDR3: TGTGCCAGCAGTAAGACAGGGACAGATACGCAGTATTTT. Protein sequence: CASSKTGTDTQYF.

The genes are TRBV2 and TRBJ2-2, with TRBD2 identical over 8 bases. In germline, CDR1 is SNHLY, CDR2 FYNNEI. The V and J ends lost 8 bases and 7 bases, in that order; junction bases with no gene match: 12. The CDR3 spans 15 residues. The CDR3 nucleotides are TGTGCCAGCTCCAAGGGGAGCGGGGGACTCGGGGAGCTGTTTTTT. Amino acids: CASSKGSGGLGELFF.

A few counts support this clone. In nucleotides, the CDR3 is TGTGCCAGCAGCTTGGAGTTGGGGAGAACCGGGGAGCTGTTTTTT. This encodes CASSLELGRTGELFF. The J gene is TRBJ2-2, the V gene TRBV5-6, with D perhaps TRBD2 (5 bases). This CDR3 comprises 15 residues. Trimming pared 0 bases from V and 5 bases from J, leaving 11 bases between. The germline gives CDR1 SGHDT, CDR2 YYEEEE.

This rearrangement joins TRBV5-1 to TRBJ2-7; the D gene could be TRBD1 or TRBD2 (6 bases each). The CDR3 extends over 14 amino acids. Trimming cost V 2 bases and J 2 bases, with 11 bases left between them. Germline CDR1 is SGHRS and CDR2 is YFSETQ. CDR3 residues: CASSLRGVAYEQYF. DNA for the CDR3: TGCGCCAGCAGCTTAAGGGGGGTGGCCTACGAGCAGTACTTC.

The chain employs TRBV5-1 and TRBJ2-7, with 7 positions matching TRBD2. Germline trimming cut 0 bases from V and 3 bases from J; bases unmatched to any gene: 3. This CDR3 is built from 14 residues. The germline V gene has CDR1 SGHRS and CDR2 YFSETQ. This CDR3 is CASSLEASGYEQYF. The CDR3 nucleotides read TGCGCCAGCAGCTTGGAGGCTAGCGGCTACGAGCAGTACTTC.

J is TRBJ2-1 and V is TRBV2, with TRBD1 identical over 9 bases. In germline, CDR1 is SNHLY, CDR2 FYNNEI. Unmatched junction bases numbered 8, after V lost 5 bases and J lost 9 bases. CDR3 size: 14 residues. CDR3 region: CASSTRQGDGEQFF. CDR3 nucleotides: TGTGCCAGCAGTACTCGACAGGGGGATGGTGAGCAGTTCTTC.

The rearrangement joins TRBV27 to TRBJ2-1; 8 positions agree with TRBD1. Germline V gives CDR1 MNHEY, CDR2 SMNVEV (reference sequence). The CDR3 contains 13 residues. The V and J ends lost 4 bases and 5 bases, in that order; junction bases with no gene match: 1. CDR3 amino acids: CASSSGQDNEQFF. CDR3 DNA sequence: TGTGCCAGCAGTTCGGGACAGGACAATGAGCAGTTCTTC.

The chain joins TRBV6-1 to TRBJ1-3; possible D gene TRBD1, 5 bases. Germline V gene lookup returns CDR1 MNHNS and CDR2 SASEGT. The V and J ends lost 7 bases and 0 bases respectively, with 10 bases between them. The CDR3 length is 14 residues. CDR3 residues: CASTGPNSGNTIYF. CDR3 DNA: TGTGCCAGCACGGGACCGAACTCTGGAAACACCATATATTTT.

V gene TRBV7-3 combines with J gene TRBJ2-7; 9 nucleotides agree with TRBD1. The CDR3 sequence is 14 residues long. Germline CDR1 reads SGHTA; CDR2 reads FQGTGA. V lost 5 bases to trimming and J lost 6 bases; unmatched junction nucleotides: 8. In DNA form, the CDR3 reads TGTGCCAGCAGCCCCGGGACAGGGCGGCGCGAGCAGTACTTC. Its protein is CASSPGTGRREQYF.

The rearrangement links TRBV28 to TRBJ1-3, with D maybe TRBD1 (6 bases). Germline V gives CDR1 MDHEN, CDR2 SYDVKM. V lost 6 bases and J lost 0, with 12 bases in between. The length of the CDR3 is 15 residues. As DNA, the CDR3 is TGTGCCAGCAGCGAATTGGGGGCCTCTGGAAACACCATATATTTT. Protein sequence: CASSELGASGNTIYF.

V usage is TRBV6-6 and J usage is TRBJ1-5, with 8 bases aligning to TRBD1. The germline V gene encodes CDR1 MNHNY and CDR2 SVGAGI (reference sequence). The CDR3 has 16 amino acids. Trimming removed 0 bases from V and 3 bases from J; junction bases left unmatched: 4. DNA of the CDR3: TGTGCCAGCAGTTACTCGGTGACAGGGGCCAATCAGCCCCAGCATTTT. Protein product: CASSYSVTGANQPQHF.

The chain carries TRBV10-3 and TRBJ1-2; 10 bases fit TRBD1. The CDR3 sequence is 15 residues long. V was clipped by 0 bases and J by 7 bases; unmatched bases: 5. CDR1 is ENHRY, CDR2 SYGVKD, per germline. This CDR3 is CAISESMGQGSGYTF. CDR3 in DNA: TGTGCCATCAGTGAGTCGATGGGACAGGGGTCTGGCTACACCTTC.

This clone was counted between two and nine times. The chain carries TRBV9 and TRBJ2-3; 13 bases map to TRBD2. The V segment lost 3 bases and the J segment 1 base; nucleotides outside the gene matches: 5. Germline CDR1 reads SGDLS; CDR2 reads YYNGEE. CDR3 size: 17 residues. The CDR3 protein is CASSDRTSGRGTDTQYF. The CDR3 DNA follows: TGTGCCAGCAGCGACCGGACTAGCGGGAGAGGCACAGATACGCAGTATTTT.

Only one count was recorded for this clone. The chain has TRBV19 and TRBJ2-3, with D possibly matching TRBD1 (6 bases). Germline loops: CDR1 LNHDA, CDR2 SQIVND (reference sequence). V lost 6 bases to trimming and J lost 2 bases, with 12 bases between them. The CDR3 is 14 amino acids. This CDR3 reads CASSPGQHTDTQYF. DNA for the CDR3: TGTGCCAGTAGCCCCGGACAGCACACAGATACGCAGTATTTT.

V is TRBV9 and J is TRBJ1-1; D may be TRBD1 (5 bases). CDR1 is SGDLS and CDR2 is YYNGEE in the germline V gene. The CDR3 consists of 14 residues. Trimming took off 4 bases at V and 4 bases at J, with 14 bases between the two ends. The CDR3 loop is CASSHRSGGTEAFF. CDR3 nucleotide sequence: TGTGCCAGCAGCCATCGCTCCGGGGGCACTGAAGCTTTCTTT.

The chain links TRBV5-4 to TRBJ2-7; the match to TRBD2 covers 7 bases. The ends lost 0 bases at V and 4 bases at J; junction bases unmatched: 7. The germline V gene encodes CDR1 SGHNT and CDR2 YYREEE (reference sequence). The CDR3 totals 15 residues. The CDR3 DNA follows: TGTGCCAGCAGCTTGGGCGGGCTAGCGGATTACGAGCAGTACTTC. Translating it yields CASSLGGLADYEQYF. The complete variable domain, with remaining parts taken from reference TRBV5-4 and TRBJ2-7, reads ETGVTQSPTHLIKTRGQQVTLRCSSQSGHNTVSWYQQALGQGPQFIFQYYREEENGRGNFPPRFSGLQFPNYSSELNVNALELDDSALYLCASSLGGLADYEQYFGPGTRLTVT.